The next 14 T cell receptor beta chains were all read from a single sample in a study of persistence of HIV-infected CD4 T cells. Anti-CD3/anti-CD28 beads served as a nonspecific positive control stimulus. Sorting of responding CD4+ T cells relied on upregulated CD40 ligand together with CD69. No antigen is known for these receptors. The libraries were made with immunoSEQ version 4 in survey mode. Repertoires were generated with immunoSEQ multiplex PCR, while TCRdb's copy carries only in-frame clones and drops some. The sample holds roughly 41,000 clones; about 91% are singletons and the top ten take approximately 1.3%. This specimen was CD4+ T cells sorted from PBMCs after approximately 18-hour stimulation, taken from a patient who received antiretroviral therapy. The receptors stem from an adult man with HIV who was CMV-seropositive.

The rearrangement uses TRBV3-1 (or the pseudogene TRBV3-2) and TRBJ1-3; no firm D call. The germline gives CDR1 LGHDT, CDR2 YNNKEL (reference sequence). V shed 0 bases and J shed 12 bases, with 18 bases lying between them. This CDR3 spans 15 amino acids. This CDR3 reads CASSQDQGFSVYIYF. CDR3 bases: TGTGCCAGCAGCCAAGATCAAGGATTCTCAGTCTACATATATTTT.

The chain carries TRBV2 and TRBJ2-7; 7 positions agree with TRBD1. CDR3 length: 15 residues. After removal of 5 bases from V and 7 bases from J, the junction contained 14 bases not matched to a gene. The germline gives CDR1 SNHLY, CDR2 FYNNEI. This chain's CDR3 is CASSFLSTGTVEQYF. In DNA, the CDR3 is TGTGCCAGCAGTTTTCTCTCTACCGGGACAGTGGAGCAGTACTTC.

The J gene is TRBJ2-7, the V gene TRBV6-2 or TRBV6-3; TRBD1 agrees at 7 bases. Germline V gene sequence: CDR1 MNHEY, CDR2 SVGEGT. The CDR3 totals 11 residues. Unmatched junction bases numbered 3, after V lost 4 bases and J lost 9 bases. The CDR3 bases are TGTGCCAGCAGTTTGACAGGGACGCAGTACTTC. It codes for CASSLTGTQYF.

The CDR3 region is CASSLSYRGAGNTIYF. CDR3 nucleotides: TGTGCCAGTAGTCTCTCTTACAGGGGCGCGGGAAACACCATATATTTT. The chain has TRBV19 and TRBJ1-3; 7 bases agree with TRBD1. V gave up 5 bases and J gave up 4 bases; unmatched junction bases: 11. Germline CDR1 reads LNHDA; CDR2 reads SQIVND (reference sequence). The CDR3 consists of 16 residues.

The chain carries TRBV27 and TRBJ1-1; D remains ambiguous. This CDR3 region has 13 residues. The V end was cut by 2 bases, the J end by 0 bases, with 4 bases between. Germline V gene data show CDR1 as MNHEY and CDR2 as SMNVEV (reference sequence). The DNA for the CDR3 is TGTGCCAGCAGTTTAGAGTTGAACACTGAAGCTTTCTTT. It is translated as CASSLELNTEAFF.

The V and J genes are TRBV19 and TRBJ1-1; D not certain. CDR3 size: 14 residues. Deletions cut 8 bases from V and 0 bases from J, with 13 bases between. The V gene's germline CDR1 is LNHDA and CDR2 SQIVND (reference sequence). CDR3 residues: CASGKTVMNTEAFF. The CDR3 DNA is TGTGCCAGTGGTAAGACGGTAATGAACACTGAAGCTTTCTTT.

This clone was seen just once. This chain joins TRBV29-1 and TRBJ2-7; 9 bases map to TRBD1. Germline lookup yields CDR1 SQVTM and CDR2 ANQGSEA. This CDR3 contains 13 residues. Unmatched junction bases numbered 7, after V lost 5 bases and J lost 5 bases. CDR3 in amino acids: CSVPGQGKDEQYF. The CDR3 DNA follows: TGCAGCGTTCCGGGACAGGGAAAGGACGAGCAGTACTTC.

The gene calls are TRBV19 and TRBJ1-5, with D maybe TRBD1 (5 bases). The germline gives CDR1 LNHDA, CDR2 SQIVND (reference sequence). Trimming took 0 bases from V and 7 from J, leaving 19 bases between them. The CDR3 runs to 17 residues. In nucleotides, the CDR3 is TGTGCCAGTAGTATAGATTTTGGGGCACCCTCAGGCCAGCCCCAGCATTTT. Translated, it gives CASSIDFGAPSGQPQHF.

This clone has just one count. The rearrangement joins TRBV30 to TRBJ1-3, with D perhaps matching TRBD1 (6 bases). Trimming removed 2 bases at V and 0 bases at J, with 8 bases between. Germline-derived CDR1 and CDR2 are GTSNPN and SVGIG (reference sequence). The CDR3 totals 14 residues. CDR3 loop: CAWSRGASGNTIYF. CDR3 bases: TGTGCCTGGAGTCGGGGGGCCTCTGGAAACACCATATATTTT.

The chain links TRBV2 to TRBJ2-1; weak D call: TRBD2 (6 bases). This CDR3 is built from 13 residues. The germline CDR1 and CDR2 sequences are SNHLY and FYNNEI. Trimming took off 4 bases at V and 7 bases at J, with 11 bases between the two ends. The CDR3 here is CASSGRDSNEQFF. The DNA for the CDR3 is TGTGCCAGCAGTGGCCGGGACTCTAATGAGCAGTTCTTC.

V is TRBV2 and J is TRBJ2-5, with D perhaps TRBD1 (5 bases). Germline V gene lookup returns CDR1 SNHLY and CDR2 FYNNEI. The CDR3 sequence is 13 residues long. Trimming stripped 8 bases from V and 4 bases from J, with 14 bases between. The CDR3 protein is CASVKGPGETQYF. As DNA, the CDR3 is TGTGCCAGCGTCAAGGGGCCGGGAGAGACCCAGTACTTC.

This clone was found a few times. The chain joins TRBV29-1 to TRBJ1-2; tentatively, D is TRBD1 (6 bases). This CDR3 contains 13 residues. Germline CDR1 is SQVTM and CDR2 is ANQGSEA. The germline V and J ends were trimmed by 0 bases and 8 bases, with 13 bases remaining between them. CDR3 amino acids: CSVEDWGAVGYTF. The CDR3 region has the DNA TGCAGCGTTGAAGATTGGGGGGCGGTCGGCTACACCTTC.

The chain couples TRBV6-5 to TRBJ2-6; D ambiguous. CDR1 is MNHEY and CDR2 is SVGAGI in the germline V gene. V lost 4 bases, J lost 0 bases, and 10 bases lay in between. The CDR3 consists of 16 residues. DNA for the CDR3: TGTGCCAGCAGTTCCCGACTGAACTCTGGGGCCAACGTCCTGACTTTC. Encoded protein: CASSSRLNSGANVLTF.

CDR3 nucleotide sequence: TGTGCCAGCAGTTCCCCGACTAGTCGGGAGAACTACGAGCAGTACTTC. It yields the protein CASSSPTSRENYEQYF. The chain joins TRBV28 to TRBJ2-7; weak D call: TRBD2 (6 bases). The ends were cut back, 4 bases at V and 3 bases at J, with 19 bases in the middle. The CDR3 is 16 amino acids. The germline V gene has CDR1 MDHEN and CDR2 SYDVKM.